This T cell receptor beta chain was observed in a study of blood T cell repertoires in COVID-19. Looking at the study overall: Sites across the United States, Italy and Spain contributed samples from acute and convalescent COVID-19. PBMCs, B-cell-depleted T cells, or T cells provided the cDNA or gDNA that made up the material.

The CDR3 spans 15 residues. CDR1 and CDR2 from the germline V gene are LGHNA and YSLEER. V was clipped by 2 bases and J by 2 bases, with 10 bases between them. Cohort allocation depended upon clinical history that participants reported. Participants classified as exposed had met a COVID-19 case within 2 weeks before study entry. The method was immunoSEQ multiplex PCR; TCRdb's version includes in-frame clones alone and lacks a portion of them. This sample yields 350,000 to 500,000 clones, of which 70% to 90% are seen a single time; approximately 1.5% belongs to the top ten. The sequencing input was PBMCs or T cells enriched from blood (not recorded which). The chain joins TRBV4-3 to TRBJ2-1; D is undetermined. The sequence derives from a woman aged 18-29 years who had been exposed to COVID-19. The CDR3 sequence is CASSQTEATYNEQFF. The DNA for the CDR3 is TGCGCCAGCAGCCAAACAGAAGCAACCTACAATGAGCAGTTCTTC.